This T cell receptor beta chain was obtained from a study of blood T cell repertoires in COVID-19. As to this clone: A much larger clonotype is one base distant, so this may be a read error.

The assay was immunoSEQ multiplex PCR, and TCRdb's table has in-frame clones only and misses some. The sample lists approximately 120,000 clones; roughly four fifths were seen once. The CDR3 contains 14 residues. Trimming at V came to 4 bases and at J to 4 bases, leaving 3 bases not matched to a gene. The germline CDR1 and CDR2 sequences are MGHDK and SYGVNS. The clonotype comes from a man under 40 with COVID-19, enrolled during active disease. The chain is built from TRBV25-1 and TRBJ1-1; 10 bases are a match to TRBD1. The sample was peripheral blood. The CDR3 DNA follows: TGTGCCAGCAGTGGGACAGGGGGGGGCACTGAAGCTTTCTTT. As protein: CASSGTGGGTEAFF.